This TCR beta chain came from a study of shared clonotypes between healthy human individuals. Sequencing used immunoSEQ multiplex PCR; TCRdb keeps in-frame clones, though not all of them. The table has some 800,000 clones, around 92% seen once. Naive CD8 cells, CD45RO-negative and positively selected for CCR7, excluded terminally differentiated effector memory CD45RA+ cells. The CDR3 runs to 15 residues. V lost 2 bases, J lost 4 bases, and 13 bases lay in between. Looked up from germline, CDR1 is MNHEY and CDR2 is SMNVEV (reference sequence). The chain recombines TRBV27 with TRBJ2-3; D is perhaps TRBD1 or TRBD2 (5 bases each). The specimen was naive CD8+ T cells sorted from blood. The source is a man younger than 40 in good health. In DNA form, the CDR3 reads TGTGCCAGCAGTTTAGCTAGCTTGGGGGCAGATACGCAGTATTTT. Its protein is CASSLASLGADTQYF.